Presented here are 20 T cell receptor beta chains from one specimen sequenced in a study of regulatory T cells in long-lasting Graves disease (dated by TCRdb to the early 2020s). Sample time point, as interpreted from the label and publication: newly diagnosed GD, antithyroid drugs for less than 3 months. RNA was extracted from PBMCs in TRIzol for both TCR sequencing and RNA sequencing. Libraries were prepared through multiplex PCR. Sequencing took place on an Illumina HiSeq 4000. iRepertoire HTBI primers and Arm-PCR amplification of CDR3 regions were used to construct TCR beta libraries. TCRdb handled the public reads itself, with Q25 trimming in fastp and clone calling in MiXCR, and kept productive beta chains. Rows with one shared CDR3 protein collapse into an entry with the most common genes and DNA. The sample yields about 430,000 distinct CDR3 sequences; roughly 15% were counted once. 7.8% of the sample is taken by the ten largest.

The sample was also linked to a second study, of T cells in Graves' hyperthyroidism and ophthalmopathy.

The sequencing here drew on peripheral blood mononuclear cells (PBMCs), taken at new diagnosis, from a patient treated with antithyroid drugs. Receptors originate from a woman in her thirties or forties with Graves disease. Donor details come from another sample of the same person, matched by shared clones.

This clonotype showed up many times. The rearrangement uses TRBV6-2 or TRBV6-3 and TRBJ2-3; no definite D call. V was shortened by 6 bases and J by 0 bases, with 10 bases between the two germline ends. CDR1 is MNHEY and CDR2 is SVGEGT in the germline V gene. This CDR3 spans 14 amino acids. CDR3 DNA: TGTGCCAGCAGCGACGCGGCTAGCACAGATACGCAGTATTTT. Protein product: CASSDAASTDTQYF.

In this sample, this clonotype turned up many times. This sequence joins TRBV5-5 and TRBJ1-1, with D uncertain. Germline V lookup: CDR1 SGHKS, CDR2 YYEKEE (reference sequence). The CDR3 is 13 residues long. The ends were cut back, 2 bases at V and 4 bases at J, with 9 bases in the middle. CDR3 bases: TGTGCCAGCAGCTTACCCGGGAGCACTGAAGCTTTCTTT. This gives the protein CASSLPGSTEAFF.

This clonotype was picked up many times. The V call is TRBV28, the J call TRBJ2-7; unclear D gene. Per germline, CDR1 MDHEN and CDR2 SYDVKM. Between the trimmed V and J ends, which lost 6 bases and 1 base, there was a span of 10 bases. The CDR3 is made up of 13 amino acids. CDR3 in amino acids: CASSPQDSYEQYF. As DNA, the CDR3 is TGTGCCAGCAGCCCTCAGGATTCCTACGAGCAGTACTTC.

The sample holds a few counts of this clonotype. V gene TRBV6-7 combines with J gene TRBJ2-2; 7 bases line up with TRBD1. TRBV6-7 is placed among ORFs of uncertain function. This CDR3 is 13 amino acids long. V gave up 8 bases and J gave up 6 bases; unmatched junction bases: 6. The CDR3: CASPKGGPGELFF. The CDR3 nucleotides read TGTGCCAGCCCCAAAGGGGGCCCCGGGGAGCTGTTTTTT.

The chain employs TRBV29-1 and TRBJ1-2, with 7 bases that match TRBD1. The trim removed 5 bases at V and 6 bases at J, leaving 12 bases unmatched. This CDR3 has 14 amino acids. Germline lookup yields CDR1 SQVTM and CDR2 ANQGSEA. The CDR3 loop reads CSVPQGRYPHGYTF. CDR3 coding DNA: TGCAGCGTTCCACAGGGGCGCTATCCCCATGGCTACACCTTC.

This clonotype has more than one count but fewer than ten. The chain carries TRBV20-1 and TRBJ1-1; TRBD1 matches at 7 bases. V dropped 5 bases and J dropped 0; count of bases not matched to a gene: 9. The CDR3 consists of 15 residues. The germline CDR1 and CDR2 sequences are DFQATT and SNEGSKA (reference sequence). The CDR3 region has the DNA TGCAGTGCTGGTCGGGACAGCTTTATGAACACTGAAGCTTTCTTT. This sequence encodes CSAGRDSFMNTEAFF.

This clonotype was counted ten times or more. The chain has TRBV2 and TRBJ2-2, with a possible D match to TRBD1 (5 bases). Germline CDR1 is SNHLY and CDR2 is FYNNEI. Deletions cut 2 bases from V and 3 bases from J, with 10 bases between. The CDR3 totals 15 residues. The CDR3 loop reads CASSEWGRDTGELFF. The CDR3 DNA is TGTGCCAGCAGTGAATGGGGCCGGGACACCGGGGAGCTGTTTTTT.

Concerning this clonotype: A read error likely explains this, since a far larger clone differs by one base. The V and J genes are TRBV11-3 and TRBJ2-1; TRBD2 aligns across 7 bases. CDR1 is SGHNT, CDR2 YENEEA, per germline. With 1 base clipped from V and 6 bases from J, the junction kept 6 bases outside the gene matches. This CDR3 is 15 amino acids long. CDR3 sequence (DNA): TGTGCCAGCAGCTTAGTGGGCGGGAGCGGCAATGAGCAGTTCTTC. This codes for CASSLVGGSGNEQFF.

This clonotype was seen only a few times. The V gene is TRBV7-9, the J gene TRBJ1-4; 8 nucleotides agree with TRBD1. Germline V gene data show CDR1 as SEHNR and CDR2 as FQNEAQ (reference sequence). This CDR3 comprises 16 residues. With V trimmed by 4 bases and J by 3 bases, 7 bases remained unmatched. The CDR3, as DNA: TGTGCCAGCAGCTCCAACAGGGGGGGGGCTAATGAAAAACTGTTTTTT. Its protein is CASSSNRGGANEKLFF.

Of note for this clonotype: Germline is not matched at one junction end, which may reflect a read error. V gene TRBV27 combines with J gene TRBJ1-2; perhaps TRBD1 as D (6 bases). CDR3 length: 13 residues. Germline loops: CDR1 MNHEY, CDR2 SMNVEV (reference sequence). CDR3 amino acids: CASSFGTNFGYTF. The CDR3 coding sequence is TGTGCCAGCAGTTTTGGGACAAACTTTGGCTACACCTTC.

This clonotype appeared a few times. The chain couples TRBV5-1 to TRBJ1-2, with D perhaps matching TRBD1 (5 bases). Trimming removed 3 bases from V and 7 bases from J, with 16 bases in between. Germline-derived CDR1 and CDR2 are SGHRS and YFSETQ. The CDR3 sequence is 14 residues long. The CDR3 nucleotides read TGCGCCAGCAGCTCCGGGACGGTGGATCGTGGCTACACCTTC. The encoded protein is CASSSGTVDRGYTF.

The gene calls are TRBV4-3 and TRBJ2-3, with 7 positions matching TRBD2. The CDR3 covers 18 residues. After removal of 1 base from V and 3 bases from J, the junction contained 13 bases not matched to a gene. CDR1 and CDR2 (germline): LGHNA, YSLEER. The CDR3 loop reads CASSQGGGTALRTDTQYF. As DNA, the CDR3 is TGCGCCAGCAGCCAAGGGGGGGGGACCGCATTGCGGACAGATACGCAGTATTTT.

This chain joins TRBV6-1 and TRBJ1-1; D gene ambiguous. V shed 3 bases and J shed 1 base, with 6 bases lying between them. Germline assignment: CDR1 MNHNS and CDR2 SASEGT. The length of the CDR3 is 13 residues. The DNA for the CDR3 is TGTGCCAGCAGTGAGACCCGGAACACTGAAGCTTTCTTT. This codes for CASSETRNTEAFF.

This clonotype appeared many times. The rearrangement links TRBV7-6 to TRBJ2-1, with D unresolved. Germline values: CDR1 SGHVS, CDR2 FNYEAQ. The CDR3 consists of 18 residues. V shed 1 base and J shed 0 bases, with 16 bases lying between them. The CDR3 DNA is TGTGCCAGCAGCTTAGTGAGCCCAGCCATCAGCTCCTACAATGAGCAGTTCTTC. The encoded protein is CASSLVSPAISSYNEQFF.

Ten or more counts support this clonotype. This rearrangement joins TRBV7-9 to TRBJ2-3; the D gene could be TRBD1 or TRBD2 (6 bases each). Trimming left V 4 bases short and J 6 bases short, with 8 bases between. The CDR3 consists of 12 residues. Germline-derived CDR1 and CDR2 are SEHNR and FQNEAQ (reference sequence). The CDR3 nucleotides are TGTGCCAGCAGCTCGGGGGCTGATACGCAGTATTTT. It codes for CASSSGADTQYF.

The chain joins TRBV29-1 to TRBJ2-5; a possible D gene is TRBD1 (6 bases). This CDR3 comprises 11 residues. V was pared by 7 bases and J by 7 bases, with 13 bases between. Germline CDR1 reads SQVTM; CDR2 reads ANQGSEA. The CDR3, as DNA: TGCAGCGGGGCCCTAGGGGGGACCCAGTACTTC. Its protein product is CSGALGGTQYF.

There are many counts of this clonotype. The chain carries TRBV11-3 and TRBJ1-1; D is ambiguous. Germline CDR1 and CDR2: SGHNT and YENEEA. Trimming took 0 bases from V and 0 from J, leaving 8 bases between them. This CDR3 spans 15 amino acids. The DNA of the CDR3 is TGTGCCAGCAGCTTAGAGGGAGACCTGAACACTGAAGCTTTCTTT. Translated: CASSLEGDLNTEAFF.

This clonotype was observed many times. The chain carries TRBV5-5 and TRBJ2-2; 8 nucleotides line up with TRBD2. Trimming removed 4 bases from V and 5 bases from J; junction bases left unmatched: 7. Germline CDR1 SGHKS, CDR2 YYEKEE (reference sequence). This CDR3 is built from 15 residues. The CDR3 loop reads CASSHGLADTGELFF. The CDR3, as DNA: TGTGCCAGCAGCCACGGACTAGCTGATACCGGGGAGCTGTTTTTT.

The chain is built from TRBV7-9 and TRBJ2-2; the match to TRBD1 covers 9 bases. This CDR3 has 15 residues. The V and J ends lost 6 bases and 4 bases, in that order; junction bases with no gene match: 6. Germline CDR1 and CDR2: SEHNR and FQNEAQ (reference sequence). The CDR3 spells CASSSPTGGTGELFF. In DNA, the CDR3 is TGTGCCAGCAGTTCCCCGACAGGGGGCACCGGGGAGCTGTTTTTT.

This clonotype was counted ten times or more. The chain uses TRBV19 and TRBJ2-6; D uncertain. Germline lookup yields CDR1 LNHDA and CDR2 SQIVND (reference sequence). The CDR3 is made up of 16 amino acids. With 2 bases removed from V and 1 base from J, the gap between germline ends came to 9 bases. The CDR3 loop is CASSILWGSGANVLTF. The CDR3 coding sequence is TGTGCCAGTAGTATATTGTGGGGATCTGGGGCCAACGTCCTGACTTTC.